This is a list of T cell receptor beta chains from one sample in a study of T cell responses to AZD1222 COVID-19 vaccine. Clones were sequenced by immunoSEQ multiplex PCR, and TCRdb holds only the in-frame ones, with some missing. The sample has roughly 100,000 clones; 90% are singletons. Source: peripheral blood, taken 28 days after the second AZD1222 dose. The receptors stem from an adult who received the AZD1222 COVID-19 vaccine. CDR3s leave out the opening cysteine and the closing phenylalanine or tryptophan. The order of the fields is V gene, clone size, CDR3 protein. Size tells how often a clone was seen (once, few, many) or the class of an expanded clone, and some rows leave it out.

v_gene: TRBV11-2; abundance: NA; CDR3aa: ASTLNDLQNTGELF
v_gene: TRBV9; abundance: NA; CDR3aa: ASSISSVEGDNQAADTQY
v_gene: TRBV7-3; abundance: NA; CDR3aa: ASSPTGQGAAGQY
v_gene: TRBV5-1; abundance: NA; CDR3aa: ASRSYAGSPSPLH
v_gene: TRBV5-6; abundance: NA; CDR3aa: ASSLDGGKRTDTQY
v_gene: TRBV7-9; abundance: NA; CDR3aa: ASSLATAYGYT
v_gene: TRBV27; abundance: NA; CDR3aa: ASCRFETGSNEQF
v_gene: TRBV29-1; abundance: NA; CDR3aa: SYFRDRESSYEQY
v_gene: TRBV29-1; abundance: NA; CDR3aa: SVIRDIGEKLF
v_gene: TRBV24-1; abundance: NA; CDR3aa: ATSDSRGETQY
v_gene: TRBV25-1; abundance: NA; CDR3aa: ASVDRDEAF
v_gene: TRBV3-1/TRBV3-2; abundance: NA; CDR3aa: ASSQDSSYNEQF
v_gene: TRBV7-9; abundance: once; CDR3aa: AESGTRGETQY
v_gene: TRBV7-3; abundance: NA; CDR3aa: ASSPAGTGLEAF
v_gene: TRBV7-9; abundance: few; CDR3aa: ASSAGFSTDTQY
v_gene: TRBV7-9; abundance: NA; CDR3aa: ASNSQGPVQPQH
v_gene: TRBV27; abundance: NA; CDR3aa: ASRKGRGAATYEQY
v_gene: TRBV27; abundance: NA; CDR3aa: ASSLSEGEQY
v_gene: TRBV3-1/TRBV3-2; abundance: NA; CDR3aa: VSSAAGANVLT
v_gene: TRBV19; abundance: NA; CDR3aa: ATRVGGANTGELF